These T cell receptor beta chains were read from a single sample in a study of T cells of healthy individuals. TCRdb used MiXCR to reprocess the 5' RACE reads, holding one entry per CDR3 protein. The sample contains around 98,000 distinct CDR3 sequences, 17% of which appear only once. The source of these receptors is a human donor in good health. Each CDR3 is given with its conserved first and last residue. The D gene is left open where the match is weak. Expanded clones are given a class, and other clones once, few, many or no size at all.

j_call d_call clone_size v_call cdr3_nt cdr3_aa
TRBJ1-1 TRBD1 many TRBV6-5 TGTGCCAGCAGCACCGACAGGGGTAGTACTGAAGCTTTCTTT CASSTDRGSTEAFF
TRBJ2-2 TRBD1 few TRBV28 TGTGCCAGCAGGGTAGGACAGGCTGGCGGGGAGCTGTTTTTT CASRVGQAGGELFF
TRBJ2-2 NA few TRBV7-6 TGTGCCAGCAGCTCCCTTCGGGGGACCGGGGAGCTGTTTTTT CASSSLRGTGELFF
TRBJ2-7 NA NA TRBV13 TGTGCCAGCGGAAGGACAACCCGAGAAGACGAGCAGTACTTC CASGRTTREDEQYF
TRBJ1-1 NA many TRBV7-2 TGTGCCAGCAGCTTACATGGCAGAACCATGAACACTGAAGCTTTCTTT CASSLHGRTMNTEAFF
TRBJ2-1 TRBD1 few TRBV7-2 TGTGCCAGCAGCAACCTCGGGACAGGGGCCCACAATGAGCAGTTCTTC CASSNLGTGAHNEQFF
TRBJ2-7 NA NA TRBV3-1 TGTGCCAGCAGCCAAGATACCGTAAAGCAGTACTTC CASSQDTVKQYF
TRBJ2-1 NA NA TRBV7-9 TGTGCCAGCAGCGGTTGGCAGGCATCAGGTCTCTCCATTCGGAACAATGAGCAGTTCTTC CASSGWQASGLSIRNNEQFF
TRBJ1-1 NA few TRBV28 TGTGCCAGCAGAAGTGGCGGGACTTTCTTT CASRSGGTFF
TRBJ2-3 NA few TRBV4-1 TGCGCCAGCAGCCAAGTCGGCAGGGAGGCTAAGGCAGATACGCAGTATTTT CASSQVGREAKADTQYF
TRBJ2-3 NA NA TRBV28 TGTGCCAGCACCCCTGTTGGGGACTTCACAGATACGCAGTATTTT CASTPVGDFTDTQYF
TRBJ2-1 NA few TRBV4-2 TGTGCCAGCAGCCACAATCTAGAGACGAAGCAGTTCTTC CASSHNLETKQFF
TRBJ1-4 NA many TRBV27 TGTGCCAGCAAGGAGGTTGCAGCTAATGAAAAACTGTTTTTT CASKEVAANEKLFF
TRBJ2-7 NA NA TRBV7-2 TGTGCCAGCAGCCGCTCGGGGACCTACGAGCAGTACTTC CASSRSGTYEQYF
TRBJ2-3 TRBD2 NA TRBV9 TGTGCCAGCAGCGTGCTAGCGGGGACAGATACGCAGTATTTT CASSVLAGTDTQYF
TRBJ1-6 TRBD1 few TRBV12-3/TRBV12-4 TGTGCCAGCCGGGACAGGGATAATTCACCCCTCCACTTT CASRDRDNSPLHF
TRBJ2-3 TRBD2 NA TRBV9 TGTGCCAGCAGCGCCGGACTAGCGGACACAGATACGCAGTATTTT CASSAGLADTDTQYF
TRBJ2-3 TRBD2 NA TRBV11-1 TGTGCCAGCAGCTTAGGTCGGCTAGCGGAGAGCACAGATACGCAGTATTTT CASSLGRLAESTDTQYF
TRBJ2-1 NA few TRBV7-8 TGTGCCAGCAGCCGCACTAGCTCCTCCTACAATGAGCAGTTCTTC CASSRTSSSYNEQFF
TRBJ2-3 TRBD2 many TRBV27 TGTGCCAGCAGTCAACTTAGCGGGATCGACACAGATACGCAGTATTTT CASSQLSGIDTDTQYF
TRBJ1-5 NA many TRBV5-4 TGTGCCAGCAGCTCGCAGGGAGAGTGGAATCAGCCCCAGCATTTT CASSSQGEWNQPQHF
TRBJ2-7 TRBD1 once TRBV7-6 TGTGCCAGCAGCTTAGTCTCCGGGACAGGGGCCCACGAGCAGTACTTC CASSLVSGTGAHEQYF
TRBJ2-5 NA NA TRBV25-1 TGTGCCAGCAGTGAGGGGGATCTCAGGCCCCAGTACTTC CASSEGDLRPQYF
TRBJ1-1 NA few TRBV2 TGTGCCAGCAGTGAAGGGGGGGCAGGTAACACTGAAGCTTTCTTT CASSEGGAGNTEAFF
TRBJ1-5 NA NA TRBV20-1 TGCAGTGCTAGAGACCCTACAGGGCAAGGGCAGCCCCAGCATTTT CSARDPTGQGQPQHF
TRBJ2-7 NA few TRBV6-2/TRBV6-3 TGTGCCAGCAGTCCTCACTTCGAGCAGTACTTC CASSPHFEQYF
TRBJ2-7 TRBD2 NA TRBV7-2 TGTGCCAGCAGCTCGAGGGGAGGGCCCTACGAGCAGTACTTC CASSSRGGPYEQYF
TRBJ2-5 NA few TRBV4-1 TGCGCCAGCAGCCATGATGCCCAAGAGACCCAGTACTTC CASSHDAQETQYF
TRBJ2-6 NA few TRBV19 TGTGCCAGTAGTCCCCCGGCGGGCAGGGGGGCCAACGTCCTGACTTTC CASSPPAGRGANVLTF
TRBJ2-2 NA few TRBV6-2/TRBV6-3 TGTGCCAGCAGTTACCGACAGAACACCGGGGAGCTGTTTTTT CASSYRQNTGELFF
TRBJ1-1 NA NA TRBV20-1 TGCAGTGCTAGAGATTCTGGTGTAAGGGCCACTGAAGCTTTCTTT CSARDSGVRATEAFF
TRBJ2-2 TRBD1 NA TRBV5-6 TGTGCCGGCAGCCGTGGGACAGGGGTAGCCGGGGAGCTGTTTTTT CAGSRGTGVAGELFF
TRBJ2-5 NA few TRBV10-3 TGTGCCATCAGTGAGGTCTGGGGCCAAGAGACCCAGTACTTC CAISEVWGQETQYF
TRBJ2-1 TRBD2 NA TRBV5-1 TGCGCCAGCAGCTTGGCTAGCGGGAGTCTGTACAATGAGCAGTTCTTC CASSLASGSLYNEQFF
TRBJ1-3 NA few TRBV7-9 TGTGCCAGCAGCATAGGACAATTTGGAAACACCATATATTTT CASSIGQFGNTIYF
TRBJ2-7 TRBD1 few TRBV4-3 TGCGCCAGCAGCCAAGATTTAGGACAGGAATACTACGAGCAGTACTTC CASSQDLGQEYYEQYF
TRBJ1-2 TRBD1 few TRBV20-1 TGCAGTGCGGACGCCCGCACAGGGGTTGGCTACACCTTC CSADARTGVGYTF
TRBJ2-5 NA few TRBV29-1 TGCAGCGTTCAAAAGGGGGGACAAGAGTACCAAGAGACCCAGTACTTC CSVQKGGQEYQETQYF
TRBJ2-3 NA few TRBV7-8 TGTGCCAGCAGCTTAGCGCACATCTTATCCACAGATACGCAGTATTTT CASSLAHILSTDTQYF
TRBJ1-3 TRBD1 NA TRBV20-1 TGCAGTGCTAGAGATTTTGGGACAGGGGCCCTTGGAAACACCATATATTTT CSARDFGTGALGNTIYF
TRBJ1-5 TRBD1 many TRBV9 TGTGCCAGCAGCAGAGGGGGCGATAGGGATCAGCCCCAGCATTTT CASSRGGDRDQPQHF
TRBJ2-7 TRBD1 NA TRBV3-1 TGTGCCAGCAGCCAAGGAGGGACAGGGACAACCGAGCAGTACTTC CASSQGGTGTTEQYF
TRBJ1-2 NA many TRBV28 TGTGCCAGCAGTGAGGGGAACTATGGCTACACCTTC CASSEGNYGYTF
TRBJ2-3 NA few TRBV6-2/TRBV6-3 TGTGCCAGCACCTACTTTGGGGAGCAGTATTTT CASTYFGEQYF
TRBJ2-1 NA NA TRBV19 TGTGCCAGTAGTGTGACCCCGAGCTCCTACAATGAGCAGTTCTTC CASSVTPSSYNEQFF
TRBJ2-5 NA few TRBV9 TGTGCCAGCAGCGTAGAATCCCCTCAAGAGACCCAGTACTTC CASSVESPQETQYF
TRBJ2-7 TRBD2 NA TRBV7-9 TGTGCCAGCAGCCGCGCCAGGACTAGCGGGACCAACGAGCAGTACTTC CASSRARTSGTNEQYF
TRBJ2-5 TRBD1 NA TRBV7-2 TGTGCCAGCAGCATCGACAGGGAAGAGACCCAGTACTTC CASSIDREETQYF
TRBJ1-6 NA NA TRBV6-2/TRBV6-3 TGTGCCAGCAGTTCGAATATACCAAGTTCACCCCTCCACTTT CASSSNIPSSPLHF
TRBJ2-1 TRBD2 few TRBV5-1 TGCGCCAGCAGCGGGACTAGCGGGATAATCGCTGAGCAGTTCTTC CASSGTSGIIAEQFF
TRBJ1-5 NA NA TRBV4-3 TGCGCCAGCAGCCAAGATGAAGGGAACAATCAGCCCCAGCATTTT CASSQDEGNNQPQHF
TRBJ2-7 NA NA TRBV6-5 TGTGCCAGCAGTTACTCGGGCAGGACCTACGAGCAGTACTTC CASSYSGRTYEQYF
TRBJ2-5 NA few TRBV4-2 TGTGCCAGCAGCCAAGATTGGCTCGGTTTACAAGAGACCCAGTACTTC CASSQDWLGLQETQYF
TRBJ1-1 NA few TRBV7-9 TGTGCCAGCAGCTTAGTGGGAGGGGGAAACACTGAAGCTTTCTTT CASSLVGGGNTEAFF
TRBJ1-2 TRBD1 NA TRBV29-1 TGCAGCGTTGGATCCCCCCCAGGGGGGGTGTATGGCTACACCTTC CSVGSPPGGVYGYTF
TRBJ1-3 NA few TRBV7-2 TGTGCCAGCAGCCTAGGTTTAGCGGATGGAAACACCATATATTTT CASSLGLADGNTIYF
TRBJ1-1 NA few TRBV4-2 TGTGCCAGCAGCCAAGAACCGGGCGCTACTGAAGCTTTCTTT CASSQEPGATEAFF
TRBJ2-7 NA few TRBV19 TGTGCCAGCCGGGACCCAAGATCCTTCGAGCAGTACTTC CASRDPRSFEQYF
TRBJ1-2 NA few TRBV5-4 TGTGCCAGCAGCTTGCCCCCTGACCGCTATGGCTACACCTTC CASSLPPDRYGYTF